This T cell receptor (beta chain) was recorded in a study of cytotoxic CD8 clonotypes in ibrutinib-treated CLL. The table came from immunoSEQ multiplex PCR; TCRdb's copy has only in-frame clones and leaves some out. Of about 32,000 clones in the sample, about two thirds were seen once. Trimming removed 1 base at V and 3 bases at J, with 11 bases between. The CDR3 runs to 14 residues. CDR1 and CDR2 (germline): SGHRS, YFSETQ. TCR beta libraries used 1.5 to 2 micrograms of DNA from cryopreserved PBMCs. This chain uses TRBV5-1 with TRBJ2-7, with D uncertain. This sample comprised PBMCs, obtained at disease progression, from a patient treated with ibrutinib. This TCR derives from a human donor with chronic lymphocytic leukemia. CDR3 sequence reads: CASSLSGPGYEQYF. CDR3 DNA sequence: TGCGCCAGCAGCTTGTCGGGCCCCGGCTACGAGCAGTACTTC.